The clone carrying this T cell receptor beta chain was seen only once. The antigen is unknown. Germline CDR1 reads KGHSH; CDR2 reads LQKENI. The CDR3 sequence is 15 residues long. The V and J ends lost 6 bases and 6 bases, in that order; junction bases with no gene match: 6. This sample was taken from a study of cytomegalovirus exposure and HLA in healthy donors. Study conclusions and caveats: In an earlier analysis, productive rearrangement rates for most beta V segments clustered near 87% or 30%. Some V segments could not be told apart, so they were left out, TRBV6-2 and TRBV6-3 among them.

60 Vbeta and 13 Jbeta primers were used in PCR. Original handling: Among the unique TCR beta chains that a later analysis counted, about 81 million in all, 9.5 million to 12 million were shared. Using immunoSEQ multiplex PCR, the repertoire was profiled, and TCRdb retains in-frame clones only, with some absent. The DNA gave D and trimming, while V, J and clone size come from that table. The sample carries under 250,000 clones, about 80% recorded once. V gene TRBV18 combines with J gene TRBJ1-5; 12 bases are shared with TRBD1. The sample comprised PBMCs. The sequence derives from a male donor in good health and CMV-seronegative. CDR3 sequence reads: CASSGTGGASQPQHF. The CDR3 bases are TGTGCCAGCTCCGGGACAGGGGGCGCGAGTCAGCCCCAGCATTTT.